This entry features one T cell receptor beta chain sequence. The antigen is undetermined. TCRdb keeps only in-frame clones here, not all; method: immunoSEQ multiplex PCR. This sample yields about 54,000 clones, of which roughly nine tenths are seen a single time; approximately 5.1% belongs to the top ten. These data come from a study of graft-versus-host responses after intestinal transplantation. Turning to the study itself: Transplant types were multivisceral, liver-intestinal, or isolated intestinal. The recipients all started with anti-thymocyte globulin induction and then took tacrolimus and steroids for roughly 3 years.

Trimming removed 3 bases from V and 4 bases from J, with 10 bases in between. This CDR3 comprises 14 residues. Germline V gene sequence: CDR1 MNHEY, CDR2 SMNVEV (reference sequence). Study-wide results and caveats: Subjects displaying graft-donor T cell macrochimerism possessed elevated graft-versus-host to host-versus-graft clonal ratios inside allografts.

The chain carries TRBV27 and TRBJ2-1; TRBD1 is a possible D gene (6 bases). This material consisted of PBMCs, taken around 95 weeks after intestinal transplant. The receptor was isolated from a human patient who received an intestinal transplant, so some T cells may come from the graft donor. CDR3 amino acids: CASSFLGQYNEQFF. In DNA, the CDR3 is TGTGCCAGCAGTTTCCTCGGACAGTACAATGAGCAGTTCTTC.